The source of this TCR beta chain is a study of response to subunit inactivated influenza vaccine (dated by TCRdb to 2017 to 2018). For the wider study: The study used deep quantitative T cell receptor repertoire profiling to track responses to a trivalent subunit inactivated influenza vaccine.

This clonotype came up many times. The specificity of this receptor is unknown. Base quality data are lacking; no much larger clone is found one base away. Library prep was done by RT-PCR. Instrument used: Illumina HiSeq 2500. TCRdb trimmed public reads at Q25 via fastp, called clones via MiXCR and kept in-frame beta chains. When rows share a CDR3 protein, they turn into one entry using the most common DNA and genes. For this sample there are around 300,000 distinct CDR3 sequences; 22% appear just once. The ten largest make up 10% of the sample. What the research found in general, with its limitations: It was suggested by the authors that each seasonal influenza vaccination may recruit only a limited number of new T cells.

The germline V gene (reference sequence) gives CDR1 as SEHNR and CDR2 as FQNEAQ. From the cysteine up to the phenylalanine, the CDR3 has a length of 16 residues. Only the CDR3 portion is preserved as DNA: 48 bases, with reading frame beginning at the first base. V and J are trimmed by 5 bases and 2 bases, and the gene matches miss 7 bases of the junction. The V and J segments used are TRBV7-9 and TRBJ1-4, with 8 bases in between that match TRBD1. The input for sequencing was PBMCs from blood, taken 21 months after vaccination. The sequence was obtained from a man between 50 and 75 years old who received an inactivated influenza vaccine. Donor details come from another sample of the same person, matched by shared clones. Here the CDR3 is given as CASSVGQGSTNEKLFF. The nucleotides are TGTGCCAGCAGCGTCGGACAGGGATCGACTAATGAAAAACTGTTTTTT.